The clone carrying this T cell receptor beta chain showed up many times. Antigen unknown. The library protocol tagged individual cDNA molecules with unique molecular identifiers. Using its own MiXCR run on the 5' RACE reads, TCRdb lists one record per CDR3 protein. The sample has roughly 30,000 distinct CDR3 sequences, over 4% seen once. The sample belongs to a study of early T cells in non-severe SARS-CoV-2 infection. About the study: Whole-blood bulk RNA, unsorted, was sequenced, and chains were unpaired. Study findings and constraints: Anti-spike CD8 responses were favored in VDJdb matching, and private and CD4 specificities were missed.

Per the germline V gene, CDR1 is SEHNR and CDR2 is FQNEAQ (reference sequence). The CDR3 spans 17 residues. V dropped 0 bases and J dropped 0 bases, with 12 bases sitting between them. V and J are TRBV7-9 and TRBJ1-5; D is uncertain. The specimen sequenced was whole blood. The receptor was isolated from an adult who was a healthcare worker with PCR-confirmed SARS-CoV-2 infection or an uninfected control (not recorded which). The chain's CDR3 is CASSLAAGVASNQPQHF. CDR3 DNA: TGTGCCAGCAGCTTAGCCGCTGGGGTGGCTAGCAATCAGCCCCAGCATTTT. The full variable domain, completed using reference TRBV7-9 and TRBJ1-5, is DTGVSQNPRHKITKRGQNVTFRCDPISEHNRLYWYRQTLGQGPEFLTYFQNEAQLEKSRLLSDRFSAERPKGSFSTLEIQRTEQGDSAMYLCASSLAAGVASNQPQHFGDGTRLSIL.